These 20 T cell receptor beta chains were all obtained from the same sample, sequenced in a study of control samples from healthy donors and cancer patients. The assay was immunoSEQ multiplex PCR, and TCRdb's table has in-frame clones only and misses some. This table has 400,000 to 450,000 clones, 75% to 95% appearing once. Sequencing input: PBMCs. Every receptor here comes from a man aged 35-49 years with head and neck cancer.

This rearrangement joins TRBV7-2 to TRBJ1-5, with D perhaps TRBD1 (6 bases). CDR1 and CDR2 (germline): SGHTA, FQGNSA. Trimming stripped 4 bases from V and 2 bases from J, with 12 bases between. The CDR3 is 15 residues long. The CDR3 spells CASSSTGFGNQPQHF. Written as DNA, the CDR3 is TGTGCCAGCAGCTCTACAGGGTTTGGCAATCAGCCCCAGCATTTT.

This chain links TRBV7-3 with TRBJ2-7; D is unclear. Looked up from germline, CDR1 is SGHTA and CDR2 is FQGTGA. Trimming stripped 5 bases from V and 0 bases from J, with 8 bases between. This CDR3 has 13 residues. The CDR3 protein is CASSRSDSYEQYF. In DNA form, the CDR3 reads TGTGCCAGCAGCCGGAGCGACTCCTACGAGCAGTACTTC.

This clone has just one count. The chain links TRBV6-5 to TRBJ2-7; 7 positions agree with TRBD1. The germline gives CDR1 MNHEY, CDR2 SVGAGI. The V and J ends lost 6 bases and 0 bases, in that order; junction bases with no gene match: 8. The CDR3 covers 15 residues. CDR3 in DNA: TGTGCCAGCAGAGACCGGGACAGAGTCTCCTACGAGCAGTACTTC. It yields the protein CASRDRDRVSYEQYF.

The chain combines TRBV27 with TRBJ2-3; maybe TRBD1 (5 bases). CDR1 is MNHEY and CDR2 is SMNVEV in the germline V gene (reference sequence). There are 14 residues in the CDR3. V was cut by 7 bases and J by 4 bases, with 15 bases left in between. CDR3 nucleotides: TGTGCCAGCACCGGCCTGGACAACCCAGATACGCAGTATTTT. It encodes CASTGLDNPDTQYF.

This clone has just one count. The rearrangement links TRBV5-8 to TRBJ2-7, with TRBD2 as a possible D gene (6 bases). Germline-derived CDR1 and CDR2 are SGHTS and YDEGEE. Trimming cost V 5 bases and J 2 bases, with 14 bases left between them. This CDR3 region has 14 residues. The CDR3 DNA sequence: TGTGCCAGCAGGAGGTATAGCGGAACCTACGAGCAGTACTTC. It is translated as CASRRYSGTYEQYF.

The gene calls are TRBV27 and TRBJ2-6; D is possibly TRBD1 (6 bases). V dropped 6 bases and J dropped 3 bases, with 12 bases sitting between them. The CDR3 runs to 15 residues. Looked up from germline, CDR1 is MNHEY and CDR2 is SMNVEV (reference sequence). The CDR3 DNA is TGTGCCAGCAGACAACAGGGATTTGGGGCCAACGTCCTGACTTTC. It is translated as CASRQQGFGANVLTF.

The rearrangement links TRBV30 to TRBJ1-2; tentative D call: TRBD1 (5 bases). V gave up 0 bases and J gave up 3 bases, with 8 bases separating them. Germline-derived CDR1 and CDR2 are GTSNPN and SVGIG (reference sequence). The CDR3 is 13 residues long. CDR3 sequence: CAWSVFRDYGYTF. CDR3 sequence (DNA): TGTGCCTGGAGTGTTTTCAGGGACTATGGCTACACCTTC.

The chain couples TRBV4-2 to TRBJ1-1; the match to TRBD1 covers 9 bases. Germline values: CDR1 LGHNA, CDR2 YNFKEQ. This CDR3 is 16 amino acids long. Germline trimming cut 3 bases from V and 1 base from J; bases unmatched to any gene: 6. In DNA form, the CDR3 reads TGTGCCAGCAGCCAGATTCGACAGGGGGAGAACACTGAAGCTTTCTTT. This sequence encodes CASSQIRQGENTEAFF.

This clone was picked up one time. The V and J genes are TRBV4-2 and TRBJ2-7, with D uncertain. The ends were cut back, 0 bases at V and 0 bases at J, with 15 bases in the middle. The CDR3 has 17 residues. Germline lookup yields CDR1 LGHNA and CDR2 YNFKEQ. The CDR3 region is CASSQESLVLDSYEQYF. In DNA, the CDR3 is TGTGCCAGCAGCCAAGAATCATTGGTTCTGGACTCCTACGAGCAGTACTTC.

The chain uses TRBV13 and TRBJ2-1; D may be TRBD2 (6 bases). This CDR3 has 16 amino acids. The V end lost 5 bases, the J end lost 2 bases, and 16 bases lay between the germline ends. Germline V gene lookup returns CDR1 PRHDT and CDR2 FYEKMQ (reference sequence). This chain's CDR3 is CASSPGGQPTYNEQFF. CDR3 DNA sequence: TGTGCCAGCAGCCCCGGGGGTCAACCAACCTACAATGAGCAGTTCTTC.

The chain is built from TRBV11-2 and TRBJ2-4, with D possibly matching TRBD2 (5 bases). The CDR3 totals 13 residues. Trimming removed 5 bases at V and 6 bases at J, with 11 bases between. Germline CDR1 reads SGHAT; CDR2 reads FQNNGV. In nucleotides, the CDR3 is TGTGCCAGCAGCCAGGACTTCGGAAACATTCAGTACTTC. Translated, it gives CASSQDFGNIQYF. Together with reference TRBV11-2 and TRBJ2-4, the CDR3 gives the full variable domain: EAGVAQSPRYKIIEKRQSVAFWCNPISGHATLYWYQQILGQGPKLLIQFQNNGVVDDSQLPKDRFSAERLKGVDSTLKIQPAKLEDSAVYLCASSQDFGNIQYFGAGTRLSVL.

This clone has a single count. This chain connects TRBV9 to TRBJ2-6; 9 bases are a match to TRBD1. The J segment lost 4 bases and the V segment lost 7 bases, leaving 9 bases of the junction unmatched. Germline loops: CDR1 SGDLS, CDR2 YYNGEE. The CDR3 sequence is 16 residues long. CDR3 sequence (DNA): TGTGCCAGCGCCGGGACAGGGTATTCCGGGGCCAACGTCCTGACTTTC. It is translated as CASAGTGYSGANVLTF.

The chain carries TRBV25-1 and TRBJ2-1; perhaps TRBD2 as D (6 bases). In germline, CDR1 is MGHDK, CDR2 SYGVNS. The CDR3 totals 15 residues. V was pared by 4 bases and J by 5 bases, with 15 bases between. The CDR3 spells CASSGSGLRNNEQFF. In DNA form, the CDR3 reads TGTGCCAGCAGTGGTAGCGGATTGAGGAACAATGAGCAGTTCTTC.

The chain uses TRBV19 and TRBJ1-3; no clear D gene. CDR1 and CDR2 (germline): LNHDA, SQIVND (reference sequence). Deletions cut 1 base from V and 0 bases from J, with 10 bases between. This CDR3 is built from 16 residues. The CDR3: CASSIAATYSGNTIYF. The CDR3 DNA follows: TGTGCCAGTAGTATAGCGGCCACCTACTCTGGAAACACCATATATTTT.

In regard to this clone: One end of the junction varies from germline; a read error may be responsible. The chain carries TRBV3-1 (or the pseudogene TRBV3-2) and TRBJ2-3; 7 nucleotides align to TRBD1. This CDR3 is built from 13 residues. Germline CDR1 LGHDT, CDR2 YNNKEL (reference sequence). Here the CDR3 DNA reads TGTGCCAGCAGCCAAGATAAATGGGGGACAGCGTTTTTT. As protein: CASSQDKWGTAFF.

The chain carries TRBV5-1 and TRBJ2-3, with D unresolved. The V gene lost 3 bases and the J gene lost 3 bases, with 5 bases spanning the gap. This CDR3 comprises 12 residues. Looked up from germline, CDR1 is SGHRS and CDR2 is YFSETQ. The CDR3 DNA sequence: TGCGCCAGCAGCTCTGGAACAGATACGCAGTATTTT. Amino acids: CASSSGTDTQYF.

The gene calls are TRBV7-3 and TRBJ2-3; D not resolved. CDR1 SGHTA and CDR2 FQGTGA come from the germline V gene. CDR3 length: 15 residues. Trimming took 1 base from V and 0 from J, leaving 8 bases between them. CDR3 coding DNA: TGTGCCAGCAGCTTAAACTCCCGAAGCACAGATACGCAGTATTTT. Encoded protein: CASSLNSRSTDTQYF.

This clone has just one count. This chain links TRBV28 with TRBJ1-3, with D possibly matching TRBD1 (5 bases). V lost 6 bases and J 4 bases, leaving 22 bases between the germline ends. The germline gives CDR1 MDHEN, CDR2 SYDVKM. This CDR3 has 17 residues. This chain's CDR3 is CASSYPVGVEKGNTIYF. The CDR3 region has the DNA TGTGCCAGCAGCTACCCCGTGGGGGTAGAGAAAGGAAACACCATATATTTT.

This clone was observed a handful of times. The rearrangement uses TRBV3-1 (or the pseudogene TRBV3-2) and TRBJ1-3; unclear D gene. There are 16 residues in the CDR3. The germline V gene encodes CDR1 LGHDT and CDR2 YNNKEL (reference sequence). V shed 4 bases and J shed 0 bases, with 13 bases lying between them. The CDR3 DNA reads TGTGCCAGCAGCCTGGACTACTGGAACTCTGGAAACACCATATATTTT. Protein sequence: CASSLDYWNSGNTIYF.

Written as DNA, the CDR3 is TGTGCCAGTCGTGGTATTAGCGGGGGAGGATTTGAAGATACGCAGTATTTT. Its translation is CASRGISGGGFEDTQYF. V gene TRBV19 combines with J gene TRBJ2-3, with TRBD2 matching over 9 bases. This CDR3 contains 17 residues. Germline V gene data show CDR1 as LNHDA and CDR2 as SQIVND (reference sequence). The J segment lost 5 bases and the V segment lost 8 bases, leaving 17 bases of the junction unmatched.